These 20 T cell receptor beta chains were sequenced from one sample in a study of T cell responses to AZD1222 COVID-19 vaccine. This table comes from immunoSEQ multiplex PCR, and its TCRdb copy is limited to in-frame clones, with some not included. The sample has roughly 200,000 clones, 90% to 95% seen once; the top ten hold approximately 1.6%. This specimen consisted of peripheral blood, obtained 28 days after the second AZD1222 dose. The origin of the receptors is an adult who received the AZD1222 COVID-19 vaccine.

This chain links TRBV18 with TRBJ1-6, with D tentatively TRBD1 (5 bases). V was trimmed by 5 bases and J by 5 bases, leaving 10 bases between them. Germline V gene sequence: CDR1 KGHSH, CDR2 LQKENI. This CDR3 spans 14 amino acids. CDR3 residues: CASSEQENNSPLHF. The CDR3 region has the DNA TGTGCCAGCTCAGAACAGGAAAATAATTCACCCCTCCACTTT.

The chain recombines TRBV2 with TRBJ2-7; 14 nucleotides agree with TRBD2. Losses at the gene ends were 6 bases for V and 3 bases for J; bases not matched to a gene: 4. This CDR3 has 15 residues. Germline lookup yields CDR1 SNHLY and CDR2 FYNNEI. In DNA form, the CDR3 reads TGTGCCAGCAGCGAGGGACTAGCGGGGGTCTACGAGCAGTACTTC. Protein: CASSEGLAGVYEQYF.

CDR3 DNA: TGTGCCAGCTCACAAACCGGGACCCACAATGAGCAGTTCTTC. Its translation is CASSQTGTHNEQFF. The chain couples TRBV18 to TRBJ2-1, with D possibly being TRBD1 or TRBD2 (5 bases each). Germline lookup yields CDR1 KGHSH and CDR2 LQKENI. V was pared by 4 bases and J by 5 bases, with 12 bases between. This CDR3 contains 14 residues.

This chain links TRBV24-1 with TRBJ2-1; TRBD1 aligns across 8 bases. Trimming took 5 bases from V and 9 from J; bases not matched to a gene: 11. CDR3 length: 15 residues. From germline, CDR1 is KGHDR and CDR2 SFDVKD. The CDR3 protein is CATSGAGTGKSEQFF. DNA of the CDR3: TGTGCCACCAGTGGAGCCGGGACAGGTAAAAGTGAGCAGTTCTTC.

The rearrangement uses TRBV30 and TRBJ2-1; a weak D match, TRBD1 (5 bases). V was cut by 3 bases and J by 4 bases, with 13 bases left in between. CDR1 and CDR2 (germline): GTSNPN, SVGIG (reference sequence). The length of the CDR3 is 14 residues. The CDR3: CAWSSLQGYNEQFF. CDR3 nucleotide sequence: TGTGCCTGGAGCTCCCTTCAGGGATACAATGAGCAGTTCTTC.

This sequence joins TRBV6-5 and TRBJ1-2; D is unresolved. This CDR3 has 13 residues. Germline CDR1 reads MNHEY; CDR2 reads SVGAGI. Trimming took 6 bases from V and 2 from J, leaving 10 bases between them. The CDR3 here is CASSQRVNYGYTF. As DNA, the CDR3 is TGTGCCAGCAGCCAGAGGGTAAACTATGGCTACACCTTC.

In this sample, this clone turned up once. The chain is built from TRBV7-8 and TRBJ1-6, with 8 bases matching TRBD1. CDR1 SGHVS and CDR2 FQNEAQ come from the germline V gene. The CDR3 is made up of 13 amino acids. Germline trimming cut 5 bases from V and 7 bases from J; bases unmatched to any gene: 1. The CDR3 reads CASSRTGNSPLHF. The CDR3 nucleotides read TGTGCCAGCAGCCGGACAGGGAATTCACCCCTCCACTTT.

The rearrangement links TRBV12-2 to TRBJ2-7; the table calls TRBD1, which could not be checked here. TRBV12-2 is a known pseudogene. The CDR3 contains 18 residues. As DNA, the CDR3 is TGTGCAAGTCGCTTAGTTTACAGGAAGAACCGATTCGATTGCGAGCAGTACTTC. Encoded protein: CASRLVYRKNRFDCEQYF.

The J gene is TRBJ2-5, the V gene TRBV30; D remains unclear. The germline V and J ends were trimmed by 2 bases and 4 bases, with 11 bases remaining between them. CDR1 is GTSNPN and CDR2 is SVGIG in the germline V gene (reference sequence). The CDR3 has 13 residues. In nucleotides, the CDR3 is TGTGCCTGGAGTCCAGCCGCCAGAGAGACCCAGTACTTC. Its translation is CAWSPAARETQYF. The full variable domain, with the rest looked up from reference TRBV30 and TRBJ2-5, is SQTIHQWPATLVQPVGSPLSLECTVEGTSNPNLYWYRQAAGRGLQLLFYSVGIGQISSEVPQNLSASRPQDRQFILSSKKLLLSDSGFYLCAWSPAARETQYFGPGTRLLVL.

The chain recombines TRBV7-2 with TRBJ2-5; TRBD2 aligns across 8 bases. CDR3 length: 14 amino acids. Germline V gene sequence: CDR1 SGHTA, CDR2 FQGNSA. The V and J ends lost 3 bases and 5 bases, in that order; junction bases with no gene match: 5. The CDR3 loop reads CASSFRGGRETQYF. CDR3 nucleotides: TGTGCCAGCAGCTTCCGGGGGGGCAGGGAGACCCAGTACTTC.

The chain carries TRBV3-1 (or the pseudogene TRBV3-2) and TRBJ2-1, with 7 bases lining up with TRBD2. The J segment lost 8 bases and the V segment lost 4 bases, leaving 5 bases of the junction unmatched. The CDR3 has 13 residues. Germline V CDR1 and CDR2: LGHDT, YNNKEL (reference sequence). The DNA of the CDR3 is TGTGCCAGCAGCCCCTTACTAGCGCATGAGCAGTTCTTC. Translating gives CASSPLLAHEQFF.

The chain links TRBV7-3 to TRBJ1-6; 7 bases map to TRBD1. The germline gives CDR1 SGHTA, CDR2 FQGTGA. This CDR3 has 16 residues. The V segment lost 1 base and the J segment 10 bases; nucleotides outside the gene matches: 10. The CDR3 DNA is TGTGCCAGCAGCTTAAACCCGACAGGGTCAAGATCACCCCTCCACTTT. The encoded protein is CASSLNPTGSRSPLHF. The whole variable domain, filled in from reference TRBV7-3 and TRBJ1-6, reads GAGVSQTPSNKVTEKGKYVELRCDPISGHTALYWYRQSLGQGPEFLIYFQGTGAADDSGLPNDRFFAVRPEGSVSTLKIQRTERGDSAVYLCASSLNPTGSRSPLHFGNGTRLTVT.

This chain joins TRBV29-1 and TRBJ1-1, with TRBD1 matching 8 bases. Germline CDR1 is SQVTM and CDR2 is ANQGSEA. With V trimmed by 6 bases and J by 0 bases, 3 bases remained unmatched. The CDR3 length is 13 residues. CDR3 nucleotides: TGCAGCGTCAGGGGGCTCATGAACACTGAAGCTTTCTTT. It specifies CSVRGLMNTEAFF. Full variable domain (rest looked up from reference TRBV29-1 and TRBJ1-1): SAVISQKPSRDICQRGTSLTIQCQVDSQVTMMFWYRQQPGQSLTLIATANQGSEATYESGFVIDKFPISRPNLTFSTLTVSNMSPEDSSIYLCSVRGLMNTEAFFGQGTRLTVV.

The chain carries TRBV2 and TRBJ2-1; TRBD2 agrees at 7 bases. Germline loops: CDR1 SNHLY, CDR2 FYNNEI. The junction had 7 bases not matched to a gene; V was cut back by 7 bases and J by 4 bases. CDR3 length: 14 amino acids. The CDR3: CASTQGGTYNEQFF. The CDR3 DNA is TGTGCCAGCACGCAGGGAGGGACGTACAATGAGCAGTTCTTC. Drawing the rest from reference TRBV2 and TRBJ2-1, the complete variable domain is EPEVTQTPSHQVTQMGQEVILRCVPISNHLYFYWYRQILGQKVEFLVSFYNNEISEKSEIFDDQFSVERPDGSNFTLKIRSTKLEDSAMYFCASTQGGTYNEQFFGPGTRLTVL.

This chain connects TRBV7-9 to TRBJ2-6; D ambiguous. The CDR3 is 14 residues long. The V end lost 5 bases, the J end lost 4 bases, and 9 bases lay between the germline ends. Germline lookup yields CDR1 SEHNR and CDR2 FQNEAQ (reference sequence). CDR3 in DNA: TGTGCCAGCAGCCTAGTCCAGGGGGCCAACGTCCTGACTTTC. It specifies CASSLVQGANVLTF.

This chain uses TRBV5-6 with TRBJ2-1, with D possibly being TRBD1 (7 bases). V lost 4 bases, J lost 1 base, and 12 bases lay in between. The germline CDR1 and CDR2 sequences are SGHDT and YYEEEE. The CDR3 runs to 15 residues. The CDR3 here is CASSGGGASYNEQFF. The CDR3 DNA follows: TGTGCCAGCAGCGGAGGGGGCGCGTCCTACAATGAGCAGTTCTTC.

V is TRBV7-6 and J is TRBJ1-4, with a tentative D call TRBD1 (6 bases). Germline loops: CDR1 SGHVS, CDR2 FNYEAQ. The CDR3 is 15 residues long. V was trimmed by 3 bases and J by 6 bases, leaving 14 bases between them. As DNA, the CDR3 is TGTGCCAGCAGCTTCAGGGGCTTGGACGATGAAAAACTGTTTTTT. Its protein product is CASSFRGLDDEKLFF.

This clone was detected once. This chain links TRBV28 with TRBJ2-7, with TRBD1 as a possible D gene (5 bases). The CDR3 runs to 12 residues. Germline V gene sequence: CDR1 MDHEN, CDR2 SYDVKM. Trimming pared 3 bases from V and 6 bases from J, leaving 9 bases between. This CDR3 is CASSLLRGEQYF. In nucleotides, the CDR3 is TGTGCCAGCAGTTTGCTTAGGGGCGAGCAGTACTTC.

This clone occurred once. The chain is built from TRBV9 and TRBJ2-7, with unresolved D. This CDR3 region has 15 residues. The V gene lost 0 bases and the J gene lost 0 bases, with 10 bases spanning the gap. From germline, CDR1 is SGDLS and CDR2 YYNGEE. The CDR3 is CASSVVPTSSYEQYF. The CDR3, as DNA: TGTGCCAGCAGCGTAGTTCCCACGAGCTCCTACGAGCAGTACTTC.

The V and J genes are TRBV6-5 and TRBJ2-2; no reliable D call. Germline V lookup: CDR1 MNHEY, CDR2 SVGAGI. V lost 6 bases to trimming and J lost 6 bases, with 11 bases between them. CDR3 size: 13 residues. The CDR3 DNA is TGTGCCAGCAGCCCCCCGGAGCCCGGGGAGCTGTTTTTT. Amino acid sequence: CASSPPEPGELFF.